This T cell receptor beta chain was recorded in a study of cytomegalovirus exposure and HLA in healthy donors. The study's findings and limits: A missense variant in DCLRE1C was later tied to TCR beta V- and J-gene trimming. Across donors, presence/absence analyses took sequencing depth to be roughly uniform.

The PCR made use of 60 Vbeta and 13 Jbeta primers. Only in-frame clones appear in the TCRdb table, and some are missing; sequencing was by immunoSEQ multiplex PCR. The sample lists approximately 180,000 clones, 77% seen once, with around 3.4% in the top ten. Remarks on this clone: Its antigen is as yet unknown.

Trimming shortened V by 6 bases and J by 0 bases, and 2 bases separated the two germline ends. Germline V gene data show CDR1 as MGHDK and CDR2 as SYGVNS. The CDR3 extends over 11 amino acids. The TCR comes from a woman in her sixties in good health and CMV-seropositive. V and J are TRBV25-1 and TRBJ2-5, with unresolved D. What was sequenced was PBMCs. For the CDR3, the DNA is TGTGCCAGCAGCTACCAAGAGACCCAGTACTTC. Protein: CASSYQETQYF.